What follows is one T cell receptor (beta chain) and its context. What it binds is unknown. Trimming removed 7 bases from V and 1 base from J; junction bases left unmatched: 6. CDR3 length: 14 amino acids. Germline V gene sequence: CDR1 SGHAT, CDR2 FQNNGV. Stability of Graves' hyperthyroidism was defined as absent ophthalmopathy progression within 18 months. This sample is part of a study of T cells in Graves' hyperthyroidism and ophthalmopathy. Broader study findings: Among thyroid clonotypes expanded above 0.001, most also appeared in blood.

What was amplified from RNA transcripts were TCR beta CDR3 regions. During a first-round RT-PCR of the TCR CDR3, the HTBI primer set was used. MiXCR, applied by TCRdb to the multiplex PCR reads, yields one record per CDR3 protein. The sample includes approximately 400,000 distinct CDR3 sequences, approximately 15% of them seen just once. This receptor was identified in a woman aged 30 to 39 with Graves' hyperthyroidism. Sequenced: blood. The genes are TRBV11-2 and TRBJ2-5, with 7 bases matching TRBD1. The DNA of the CDR3 is TGTGCCAGCATCAAGGGGGCGGCCCAAGAGACCCAGTACTTC. Translated: CASIKGAAQETQYF.